The entry below describes one T cell receptor beta chain. This record comes from a study of cytomegalovirus exposure and HLA in healthy donors. PCR amplification relied on 60 Vbeta primers (plus 13 Jbeta primers). Only in-frame clones appear in the TCRdb table, and some are missing; sequencing was by immunoSEQ multiplex PCR. The sample includes about 160,000 clones, around four fifths of them seen just once. This TCR was sampled from a young man in good health and CMV-seronegative. The source material was PBMCs.

The CDR3 DNA is TGCGCCAGCAGCCAAGAGCCTAGCGGGCTCTGGCAGTTCTTC. Amino acid sequence: CASSQEPSGLWQFF. This sequence joins TRBV4-1 and TRBJ2-1; 8 bases fit TRBD2. The germline gives CDR1 MGHRA, CDR2 YSYEKL. V lost 0 bases and J lost 12; bases outside the gene matches: 7. The CDR3 is 14 residues long.